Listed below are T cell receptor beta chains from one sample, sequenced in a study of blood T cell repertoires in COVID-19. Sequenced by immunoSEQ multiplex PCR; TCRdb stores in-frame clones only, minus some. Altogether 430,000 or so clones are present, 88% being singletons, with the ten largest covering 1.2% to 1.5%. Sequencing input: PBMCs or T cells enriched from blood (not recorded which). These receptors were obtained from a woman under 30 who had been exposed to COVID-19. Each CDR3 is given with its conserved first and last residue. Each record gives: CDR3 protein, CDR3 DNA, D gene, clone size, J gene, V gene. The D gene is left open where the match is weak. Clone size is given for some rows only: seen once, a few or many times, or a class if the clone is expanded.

CDR3aa: CASSTIPGQNMNTEAFF
CDR3nt: TGTGCCAGTAGTACGATTCCGGGACAGAACATGAACACTGAAGCTTTCTTT
d_gene: TRBD1
abundance: -
j_gene: TRBJ1-1
v_gene: TRBV19

CDR3aa: CASSLLAAPPRTQYF
CDR3nt: TGTGCCAGCAGCTTATTAGCGGCCCCCCCAAGGACGCAGTATTTT
d_gene: -
abundance: once
j_gene: TRBJ2-3
v_gene: TRBV7-8

CDR3aa: CASSYRVLDSLIEQYF
CDR3nt: TGTGCCAGCAGTTACCGTGTATTGGACAGCCTTATCGAGCAGTACTTC
d_gene: -
abundance: -
j_gene: TRBJ2-7
v_gene: TRBV6-2/TRBV6-3

CDR3aa: CASSEGTPTYEQYF
CDR3nt: TGTGCCAGCAGTGAAGGGACTCCAACCTACGAGCAGTACTTC
d_gene: -
abundance: -
j_gene: TRBJ2-7
v_gene: TRBV2

CDR3aa: CASRLLSDTEAFF
CDR3nt: TGTGCCAGTAGGCTCTTGTCGGACACTGAAGCTTTCTTT
d_gene: -
abundance: few
j_gene: TRBJ1-1
v_gene: TRBV19

CDR3aa: CASRPLGTGVNEQYF
CDR3nt: TGTGCCAGCAGGCCGCTCGGGACAGGGGTGAACGAGCAGTACTTC
d_gene: TRBD1
abundance: -
j_gene: TRBJ2-7
v_gene: TRBV27

CDR3aa: CASSPNSVNSPLHF
CDR3nt: TGTGCCAGCTCACCTAACTCGGTAAATTCACCCCTCCACTTT
d_gene: -
abundance: -
j_gene: TRBJ1-6
v_gene: TRBV18

CDR3aa: CASVREPTSAGGPPYEQYF
CDR3nt: TGTGCCAGCGTAAGAGAGCCGACCTCAGCGGGAGGGCCCCCCTACGAGCAGTACTTC
d_gene: TRBD2
abundance: -
j_gene: TRBJ2-7
v_gene: TRBV2

CDR3aa: CASRLNSYEQYF
CDR3nt: TGTGCCAGCCGCCTTAATTCCTACGAGCAGTACTTC
d_gene: -
abundance: -
j_gene: TRBJ2-7
v_gene: TRBV6-2/TRBV6-3

CDR3aa: CASSDPGQGQPAIHF
CDR3nt: TGTGCCAGCAGTGATCCGGGACAGGGCCAACCGGCAATCCACTTT
d_gene: TRBD1
abundance: -
j_gene: TRBJ1-6
v_gene: TRBV2

CDR3aa: CASSLAVDYYNEQFF
CDR3nt: TGTGCCAGCAGCTTGGCCGTCGACTACTACAATGAGCAGTTCTTC
d_gene: -
abundance: -
j_gene: TRBJ2-1
v_gene: TRBV5-5

CDR3aa: CASSLVRAWEQYF
CDR3nt: TGTGCCAGCAGTTTGGTCAGGGCATGGGAGCAGTACTTC
d_gene: -
abundance: -
j_gene: TRBJ2-7
v_gene: TRBV6-2/TRBV6-3

CDR3aa: CASRQREETQYF
CDR3nt: TGTGCCAGCCGTCAGCGGGAAGAGACCCAGTACTTC
d_gene: -
abundance: -
j_gene: TRBJ2-5
v_gene: TRBV28

CDR3aa: CASSVQQGTEAFF
CDR3nt: TGTGCCAGCAGCGTACAACAGGGGACTGAAGCTTTCTTT
d_gene: TRBD1
abundance: -
j_gene: TRBJ1-1
v_gene: TRBV7-3

CDR3aa: CSGAGQPQHF
CDR3nt: TGCAGCGGAGCTGGTCAGCCCCAGCATTTT
d_gene: -
abundance: -
j_gene: TRBJ1-5
v_gene: TRBV29-1

CDR3aa: CASSYWPTYTEAFF
CDR3nt: TGTGCCAGCAGTTACTGGCCGACTTACACTGAAGCTTTCTTT
d_gene: -
abundance: once
j_gene: TRBJ1-1
v_gene: TRBV6-5

CDR3aa: CASIPQGEMGGELFF
CDR3nt: TGTGCCAGTATCCCACAGGGAGAGATGGGCGGGGAGCTGTTTTTT
d_gene: -
abundance: -
j_gene: TRBJ2-2
v_gene: TRBV19

CDR3aa: CASKIRVDAEAFF
CDR3nt: TGTGCCAGCAAAATCAGGGTTGATGCTGAAGCTTTCTTT
d_gene: -
abundance: -
j_gene: TRBJ1-1
v_gene: TRBV2

CDR3aa: CASSQGPREQYF
CDR3nt: TGTGCCAGCAGCCAAGGACCGCGGGAGCAGTACTTC
d_gene: -
abundance: -
j_gene: TRBJ2-7
v_gene: TRBV14

CDR3aa: CASSHGGAYNEQFF
CDR3nt: TGTGCCAGCAGCCACGGGGGAGCCTACAATGAGCAGTTCTTC
d_gene: -
abundance: -
j_gene: TRBJ2-1
v_gene: TRBV3-1/TRBV3-2

CDR3aa: CAWSPQDYEQYF
CDR3nt: TGTGCCTGGAGTCCTCAGGACTACGAGCAGTACTTC
d_gene: -
abundance: -
j_gene: TRBJ2-7
v_gene: TRBV30

CDR3aa: CASSQPGTGNYEQYF
CDR3nt: TGCGCCAGCAGCCAGCCCGGGACAGGAAACTACGAGCAGTACTTC
d_gene: TRBD1
abundance: -
j_gene: TRBJ2-7
v_gene: TRBV4-1

CDR3aa: CASSMGGTGELFF
CDR3nt: TGTGCCAGCAGTATGGGCGGGACCGGGGAGCTGTTTTTT
d_gene: -
abundance: -
j_gene: TRBJ2-2
v_gene: TRBV27

CDR3aa: CASSLAHLKGNTIYF
CDR3nt: TGTGCCAGCAGCTTAGCACATTTGAAAGGAAACACCATATATTTT
d_gene: -
abundance: few
j_gene: TRBJ1-3
v_gene: TRBV11-2

CDR3aa: CASSLPDSSPWGSPLHF
CDR3nt: TGTGCCAGCAGCTTACCGGACAGTTCCCCTTGGGGCTCACCCCTCCACTTT
d_gene: -
abundance: -
j_gene: TRBJ1-6
v_gene: TRBV11-2

CDR3aa: CASSETQTSYGYTF
CDR3nt: TGTGCCAGCAGCGAAACACAGACCTCCTATGGCTACACCTTC
d_gene: -
abundance: once
j_gene: TRBJ1-2
v_gene: TRBV7-8

CDR3aa: CASTKSRVFSYEQYF
CDR3nt: TGTGCCAGCACTAAATCGAGGGTGTTCTCCTACGAGCAGTACTTC
d_gene: -
abundance: few
j_gene: TRBJ2-7
v_gene: TRBV27

CDR3aa: CASSLSGGIMGEKLFF
CDR3nt: TGTGCCAGCAGTTTATCAGGGGGCATAATGGGTGAAAAACTGTTTTTT
d_gene: TRBD1
abundance: -
j_gene: TRBJ1-4
v_gene: TRBV28

CDR3aa: CATSRAISGTYEQYF
CDR3nt: TGTGCCACCAGCAGAGCGATTAGCGGGACTTACGAGCAGTACTTC
d_gene: TRBD2
abundance: -
j_gene: TRBJ2-7
v_gene: TRBV15

CDR3aa: CASSLSAGDTDTQYF
CDR3nt: TGTGCCAGCAGTCTGTCAGCGGGGGACACAGATACGCAGTATTTT
d_gene: TRBD2
abundance: -
j_gene: TRBJ2-3
v_gene: TRBV6-5

CDR3aa: CASGLAVSYEQYF
CDR3nt: TGTGCCAGCGGCCTAGCGGTTTCCTACGAGCAGTACTTC
d_gene: TRBD2
abundance: -
j_gene: TRBJ2-7
v_gene: TRBV3-1/TRBV3-2

CDR3aa: CAISQGGIMNSPLHF
CDR3nt: TGTGCCATCAGTCAGGGGGGCATTATGAATTCACCCCTCCACTTT
d_gene: TRBD1
abundance: few
j_gene: TRBJ1-6
v_gene: TRBV10-3

CDR3aa: CATSRARGTGNYGYTF
CDR3nt: TGTGCCACCAGCAGAGCTAGGGGGACAGGGAATTATGGCTACACCTTC
d_gene: TRBD1
abundance: -
j_gene: TRBJ1-2
v_gene: TRBV15

CDR3aa: CASSLGEGEGNEQFF
CDR3nt: TGTGCCAGTAGTTTGGGCGAGGGCGAGGGCAATGAGCAGTTCTTC
d_gene: -
abundance: -
j_gene: TRBJ2-1
v_gene: TRBV19

CDR3aa: CASSPGDGYTF
CDR3nt: TGTGCCAGCAGCCCCGGAGATGGCTACACCTTC
d_gene: -
abundance: -
j_gene: TRBJ1-2
v_gene: TRBV7-8

CDR3aa: CASSLGTGGNEQFF
CDR3nt: TGTGCCAGCAGCTTGGGGACAGGGGGCAATGAGCAGTTCTTC
d_gene: TRBD1
abundance: few
j_gene: TRBJ2-1
v_gene: TRBV5-4

CDR3aa: CASGSAGGYEQYF
CDR3nt: TGTGCCAGCGGCTCGGCAGGGGGGTACGAGCAGTACTTC
d_gene: -
abundance: -
j_gene: TRBJ2-7
v_gene: TRBV3-1/TRBV3-2

CDR3aa: CASSRQGDPEQYF
CDR3nt: TGTGCCAGCAGTCGACAGGGGGACCCCGAGCAGTACTTC
d_gene: TRBD1
abundance: -
j_gene: TRBJ2-7
v_gene: TRBV6-6

CDR3aa: CASSSTGPLHYEQYF
CDR3nt: TGCGCCAGCAGCTCAACAGGACCTTTACATTACGAGCAGTACTTC
d_gene: -
abundance: -
j_gene: TRBJ2-7
v_gene: TRBV5-1

CDR3aa: CASSEPGLLDTIYF
CDR3nt: TGTGCCAGCAGTGAGCCAGGTCTATTGGACACCATATATTTT
d_gene: -
abundance: -
j_gene: TRBJ1-3
v_gene: TRBV25-1

CDR3aa: CASTSGGGTDTQYF
CDR3nt: TGCGCCAGCACCAGCGGGGGGGGCACAGATACGCAGTATTTT
d_gene: TRBD2
abundance: -
j_gene: TRBJ2-3
v_gene: TRBV10-2

CDR3aa: CASSDATSGNNEQFF
CDR3nt: TGTGCCAGCAGTGATGCGACTAGCGGAAACAATGAGCAGTTCTTC
d_gene: TRBD2
abundance: -
j_gene: TRBJ2-1
v_gene: TRBV25-1

CDR3aa: CASSHPSFREEAFF
CDR3nt: TGTGCCAGCAGCCACCCATCATTTAGGGAGGAGGCTTTCTTT
d_gene: -
abundance: -
j_gene: TRBJ1-1
v_gene: TRBV13

CDR3aa: CASSWGQGTDTQYF
CDR3nt: TGTGCCAGCAGCTGGGGACAGGGAACAGATACGCAGTATTTT
d_gene: TRBD1
abundance: once
j_gene: TRBJ2-3
v_gene: TRBV5-5

CDR3aa: CASSLQAHYGYTF
CDR3nt: TGTGCCAGCAGTTTACAGGCTCACTATGGCTACACCTTC
d_gene: -
abundance: once
j_gene: TRBJ1-2
v_gene: TRBV12-3/TRBV12-4

CDR3aa: CASKSGMNTEAFF
CDR3nt: TGTGCCTCCAAGTCGGGAATGAACACTGAAGCTTTCTTT
d_gene: -
abundance: few
j_gene: TRBJ1-1
v_gene: TRBV7-2

CDR3aa: CASSHAPWGPEAFF
CDR3nt: TGTGCCAGCAGCCACGCCCCCTGGGGCCCGGAAGCTTTCTTT
d_gene: -
abundance: -
j_gene: TRBJ1-1
v_gene: TRBV3-1/TRBV3-2

CDR3aa: CASSPPGAQETQYF
CDR3nt: TGTGCCAGCTCACCACCGGGGGCCCAAGAGACCCAGTACTTC
d_gene: -
abundance: -
j_gene: TRBJ2-5
v_gene: TRBV18

CDR3aa: CASSLVGLSSYEQYF
CDR3nt: TGTGCCAGCAGCTTAGTGGGACTCTCCTCCTACGAGCAGTACTTC
d_gene: -
abundance: once
j_gene: TRBJ2-7
v_gene: TRBV7-9

CDR3aa: CASSYSGQGEQYF
CDR3nt: TGTGCCAGCAGTTACTCGGGACAGGGCGAGCAGTACTTC
d_gene: TRBD1
abundance: -
j_gene: TRBJ2-7
v_gene: TRBV6-5